This T cell receptor (beta chain) was recovered during a study of T cells after yellow fever vaccination. Overall study results and limits: It was the secondary response that reached its peak faster, day 5 versus 15, but it was weaker. Boosting was followed by the reappearance of most primary-vaccination clones (about 97% CD4, 85% to 90% CD8).

This clonotype was observed a few times. Its specificity is not known. Looked up from germline, CDR1 is LNHDA and CDR2 is SQIVND (reference sequence). This CDR3 is 18 amino acids long. Trimming shortened V by 4 bases and J by 2 bases, and 21 bases separated the two germline ends. 5'RACE template switching added a universal primer site and UMIs to TCR cDNA. TCRdb passed the 5' RACE reads through MiXCR, listing each CDR3 protein once. In the table there are about 160,000 distinct CDR3 sequences, about 7% of which are singletons. The source material was CD4+ T cells sorted from PBMCs, sampled 5 days after the first yellow fever vaccination. The rearrangement joins TRBV19 to TRBJ1-5, with D possibly matching TRBD1 (5 bases). The sequence derives from a man aged 18 to 29 who received the YFV17D yellow fever vaccine. The CDR3 bases are TGTGCCAGTAGTAGGACCTCTCGGGGGATAGCGGGCAATCAGCCCCAGCATTTT. Protein: CASSRTSRGIAGNQPQHF.